Below, 17 T cell receptor beta chains from the same sample are listed, as sequenced in a study of graft-versus-host responses after intestinal transplantation. Profiling relied on immunoSEQ multiplex PCR, and the TCRdb table lists in-frame clones only, not all of them. The repertoire holds 50,000 to 75,000 clones, around 93% seen once, with more than 0.3% in the top ten. Their specific antigens are unknown. Here the sequenced sample was unstimulated CD4+ T cells sorted from spleen or lymph node cells, taken before transplant. Receptor source: a human donor who was the organ donor for an intestinal transplant.

The chain employs TRBV5-4 and TRBJ1-2; D is possibly TRBD1 (5 bases). Looked up from germline, CDR1 is SGHNT and CDR2 is YYREEE (reference sequence). CDR3 length equals 12 residues. Trimming removed 4 bases from V and 5 bases from J, with 9 bases in between. DNA of the CDR3: TGTGCCAGCAGCCCAGACAGATATGGCTACACCTTC. As protein: CASSPDRYGYTF.

This clone is a singleton in its sample. The rearrangement uses TRBV7-2 and TRBJ2-1; TRBD2 might be the D (6 bases). CDR3 length equals 16 residues. V gave up 1 base and J gave up 5 bases, with 15 bases separating them. In germline, CDR1 is SGHTA, CDR2 FQGNSA. The DNA for the CDR3 is TGTGCCAGCAGCTTAGTGTGGGCGGGAATCCACAATGAGCAGTTCTTC. Residues: CASSLVWAGIHNEQFF.

The DNA of the CDR3 is TGTGCCAGCGGGCCCGGGGGCGCGGGGATGGAGACCCAGTACTTC. Amino acid sequence: CASGPGGAGMETQYF. The V call is TRBV28, the J call TRBJ2-5; D is perhaps TRBD1 or TRBD2 (6 bases each). The CDR3 has 15 amino acids. In germline, CDR1 is MDHEN, CDR2 SYDVKM. V was cut by 8 bases and J by 5 bases, with 21 bases left in between.

The rearrangement links TRBV5-6 to TRBJ2-2; 7 bases line up with TRBD2. The trim removed 3 bases at V and 5 bases at J, leaving 4 bases unmatched. Germline assignment: CDR1 SGHDT and CDR2 YYEEEE. The CDR3 has 14 amino acids. CDR3 protein: CASSSLGRTGELFF. CDR3 DNA: TGTGCCAGCAGCTCGCTCGGGAGGACCGGGGAGCTGTTTTTT.

In nucleotides, the CDR3 is TGCAGCGTTACAGGGCTCATGAACACTGAAGCTTTCTTT. Its translation: CSVTGLMNTEAFF. The chain uses TRBV29-1 and TRBJ1-1, with D perhaps matching TRBD1 (6 bases). CDR1 is SQVTM, CDR2 ANQGSEA, per germline. The germline V and J ends were trimmed by 5 bases and 0 bases, with 10 bases remaining between them. The CDR3 spans 13 residues.

J is TRBJ1-1 and V is TRBV7-6; D possibly corresponds to TRBD1 (6 bases). The germline CDR1 and CDR2 sequences are SGHVS and FNYEAQ. This CDR3 has 13 residues. The V gene lost 1 base and the J gene lost 5 bases, with 8 bases spanning the gap. As DNA, the CDR3 is TGTGCCAGCAGCTTAGTGAGGGGGACTGAAGCTTTCTTT. This encodes CASSLVRGTEAFF.

CDR3 in DNA: TGCGCCAGCAGCTTGGAGGGGCTCCCGGAGACCCAGTACTTC. Its translation: CASSLEGLPETQYF. The chain joins TRBV5-1 to TRBJ2-5; D possibly corresponds to TRBD1 (5 bases). Trimming took 0 bases from V and 5 from J, leaving 11 bases between them. CDR3 size: 14 residues. The germline gives CDR1 SGHRS, CDR2 YFSETQ.

This chain connects TRBV4-1 to TRBJ1-6; the D is unclear. V was trimmed by 3 bases and J by 9 bases, leaving 15 bases between them. The CDR3 loop spans 15 amino acids. The germline CDR1 and CDR2 sequences are MGHRA and YSYEKL. CDR3 nucleotides: TGCGCCAGCAGCCAGGCCGGGAACCCGGGTTCACCCCTCCACTTT. Translating gives CASSQAGNPGSPLHF.

V gene TRBV19 combines with J gene TRBJ1-1; no clear D. Germline V gene sequence: CDR1 LNHDA, CDR2 SQIVND (reference sequence). V dropped 9 bases and J dropped 2 bases, with 19 bases sitting between them. The CDR3 length is 15 residues. The CDR3 DNA follows: TGTGCCAGCTATCTTCGGACTCCCCAAAACACTGAAGCTTTCTTT. Its translation: CASYLRTPQNTEAFF.

V and J are TRBV20-1 and TRBJ2-7; D ambiguous. The CDR3 is 11 amino acids. Trimming took 3 bases from V and 5 from J, leaving 8 bases between them. Germline V gene sequence: CDR1 DFQATT, CDR2 SNEGSKA (reference sequence). The CDR3 DNA follows: TGCAGTGCTAGCGACAACAACGAGCAGTACTTC. The encoded protein is CSASDNNEQYF.

This clone was picked up one time. The chain has TRBV2 and TRBJ2-7; 11 positions match TRBD2. The CDR3 covers 15 residues. Germline V gene lookup returns CDR1 SNHLY and CDR2 FYNNEI. With 5 bases clipped from V and 0 bases from J, the junction kept 3 bases outside the gene matches. The CDR3 protein is CASSPSGGTSYEQYF. The DNA of the CDR3 is TGTGCCAGCAGTCCTAGCGGGGGGACCTCCTACGAGCAGTACTTC. Variable domain in full (rest from reference TRBV2 and TRBJ2-7): EPEVTQTPSHQVTQMGQEVILRCVPISNHLYFYWYRQILGQKVEFLVSFYNNEISEKSEIFDDQFSVERPDGSNFTLKIRSTKLEDSAMYFCASSPSGGTSYEQYFGPGTRLTVT.

This chain links TRBV6-1 with TRBJ1-1; maybe TRBD1 (6 bases). CDR3 length equals 14 residues. V shed 6 bases and J shed 6 bases, with 17 bases lying between them. The germline V gene has CDR1 MNHNS and CDR2 SASEGT. The chain's CDR3 is CASSPGQWRAEAFF. In DNA, the CDR3 is TGTGCCAGCAGCCCCGGACAGTGGAGGGCTGAAGCTTTCTTT.

This clone was detected once. The chain couples TRBV7-9 to TRBJ1-3; the match to TRBD1 covers 9 bases. Looked up from germline, CDR1 is SEHNR and CDR2 is FQNEAQ (reference sequence). Unmatched junction bases numbered 14, after V lost 5 bases and J lost 3 bases. This CDR3 has 18 residues. CDR3 sequence reads: CASSPILTGTGFGNTIYF. CDR3 sequence (DNA): TGTGCCAGCAGCCCGATCCTTACCGGGACAGGGTTTGGAAACACCATATATTTT.

CDR3 DNA: TGTGCCAGCAGCTTTGGAGGCTCCTACGAGCAGTACTTC. It specifies CASSFGGSYEQYF. This chain uses TRBV7-8 with TRBJ2-7, with D possibly matching TRBD2 (5 bases). V was clipped by 3 bases and J by 0 bases, with 6 bases between them. There are 13 residues in the CDR3. Per the germline V gene, CDR1 is SGHVS and CDR2 is FQNEAQ.

The gene calls are TRBV6-1 and TRBJ2-1; 8 positions agree with TRBD1. Germline trimming cut 7 bases from V and 3 bases from J; bases unmatched to any gene: 8. The CDR3 is 15 residues long. The germline V gene encodes CDR1 MNHNS and CDR2 SASEGT. The CDR3 loop reads CASNDRGQLYNEQFF. The CDR3 coding sequence is TGTGCCAGCAATGACAGGGGTCAACTCTACAATGAGCAGTTCTTC.

The V gene is TRBV10-3, the J gene TRBJ2-7, with D possibly TRBD2 on 5 matching bases. Germline CDR1 is ENHRY and CDR2 is SYGVKD. V lost 2 bases and J 6 bases, leaving 5 bases between the germline ends. The CDR3 extends over 11 amino acids. The CDR3 DNA reads TGTGCCATCAGTGAGGGGAGCGAGCAGTACTTC. Protein product: CAISEGSEQYF.

V gene TRBV7-3 combines with J gene TRBJ1-3; D is ambiguous. Germline V gene sequence: CDR1 SGHTA, CDR2 FQGTGA. The CDR3 loop spans 15 amino acids. Trimming removed 4 bases from V and 3 bases from J, with 13 bases in between. For the CDR3, the DNA is TGTGCCAGCAGCTCCCTGACCGTCTGTGGAAACACCATATATTTT. It specifies CASSSLTVCGNTIYF.